Below, 30 T cell receptor beta chains from the same sample are listed, as sequenced in a study of blood T cell repertoires in COVID-19. This table comes from immunoSEQ multiplex PCR, and its TCRdb copy is limited to in-frame clones, with some not included. The top ten hold roughly 15% of the sample, which has a few hundred thousand clones, roughly four fifths seen once. Sample: PBMCs or T cells enriched from blood (not recorded which). These TCRs come from a man aged 35-49 years who had recovered from COVID-19.

The rearrangement uses TRBV7-2 and TRBJ2-1, with 7 bases matching TRBD1. CDR3 length: 14 amino acids. In germline, CDR1 is SGHTA, CDR2 FQGNSA. J was trimmed by 0 bases and V by 9 bases; bases with no gene match: 5. The CDR3 bases are TGTGCCAGTAACAGGGGCGGCTCCTACAATGAGCAGTTCTTC. Encoded protein: CASNRGGSYNEQFF.

The rearrangement joins TRBV19 to TRBJ1-1, with 8 bases fitting TRBD1. With V trimmed by 2 bases and J by 8 bases, 4 bases remained unmatched. This CDR3 spans 13 amino acids. Germline assignment: CDR1 LNHDA and CDR2 SQIVND (reference sequence). The CDR3 coding sequence is TGTGCCAGTAGTATAATATACAGGGGGGAAGCTTTCTTT. The encoded protein is CASSIIYRGEAFF. Together with reference TRBV19 and TRBJ1-1, the CDR3 gives the full variable domain: DGGITQSPKYLFRKEGQNVTLSCEQNLNHDAMYWYRQDPGQGLRLIYYSQIVNDFQKGDIAEGYSVSREKKESFPLTVTSAQKNPTAFYLCASSIIYRGEAFFGQGTRLTVV.

The J gene is TRBJ1-1, the V gene TRBV27; TRBD1 is a possible D gene (5 bases). This CDR3 contains 14 residues. Germline assignment: CDR1 MNHEY and CDR2 SMNVEV (reference sequence). The V end was cut by 6 bases, the J end by 5 bases, with 16 bases between. The CDR3 loop is CASSLYFAGTEAFF. CDR3 bases: TGTGCCAGCAGCCTCTATTTTGCAGGGACTGAAGCTTTCTTT.

The V and J genes are TRBV2 and TRBJ2-2; 16 bases fit TRBD2. In germline, CDR1 is SNHLY, CDR2 FYNNEI. Trimming cost V 4 bases and J 5 bases; bases outside gene matches: 10. The CDR3 totals 19 residues. The CDR3 DNA sequence: TGTGCCAGCAGTGGTCCCGGGACTAGCGGGGGGGCCCCAACCGGGGAGCTGTTTTTT. Translation: CASSGPGTSGGAPTGELFF.

The chain couples TRBV5-1 to TRBJ1-1, with no clear D. Germline-derived CDR1 and CDR2 are SGHRS and YFSETQ. Deletions cut 5 bases from V and 1 base from J, with 12 bases between. The CDR3 runs to 14 residues. The CDR3 DNA follows: TGCGCCAGCAGATCCACATCTGCGAACACTGAAGCTTTCTTT. Amino acid sequence: CASRSTSANTEAFF.

The rearrangement joins TRBV28 to TRBJ1-1; D may be TRBD1 (6 bases). There are 14 residues in the CDR3. Germline V gives CDR1 MDHEN, CDR2 SYDVKM. The V gene lost 3 bases and the J gene lost 6 bases, with 14 bases spanning the gap. The CDR3 protein is CASSLGGRFAEAFF. The CDR3 DNA reads as TGTGCCAGCAGTTTGGGGGGGCGCTTCGCTGAAGCTTTCTTT.

This clone was seen just once. The chain is built from TRBV30 and TRBJ2-6, with a possible D match to TRBD1 (5 bases). Germline V CDR1 and CDR2: GTSNPN, SVGIG (reference sequence). The CDR3 length is 18 residues. Trimming pared 2 bases from V and 4 bases from J, leaving 21 bases between. CDR3 DNA sequence: TGTGCCTGGAGTTGGGTGGCAGGGCCGATGGGGGGGGCCAACGTCCTGACTTTC. Translating it yields CAWSWVAGPMGGANVLTF.

This clone was seen a handful of times. CDR3 region: CASSLRASYEQYF. The CDR3 coding sequence is TGTGCCAGCAGCTTAAGGGCATCCTACGAGCAGTACTTC. The V gene is TRBV7-3, the J gene TRBJ2-7; D is uncertain. Germline assignment: CDR1 SGHTA and CDR2 FQGTGA. There are 13 residues in the CDR3. Between the trimmed V and J ends, which lost 1 base and 1 base, there was a span of 5 bases.

This chain links TRBV10-3 with TRBJ2-7; D is possibly TRBD2 (5 bases). Germline V gene lookup returns CDR1 ENHRY and CDR2 SYGVKD. This CDR3 contains 11 residues. V was clipped by 4 bases and J by 6 bases, with 7 bases between them. The CDR3 nucleotides read TGTGCCATCAGTGGAACTAGCGAGCAGTACTTC. Encoded protein: CAISGTSEQYF.

The V call is TRBV30, the J call TRBJ2-5, with 14 bases identical to TRBD2. J was trimmed by 1 base and V by 7 bases; bases with no gene match: 11. CDR3 size: 17 residues. Germline V gene lookup returns CDR1 GTSNPN and CDR2 SVGIG (reference sequence). The CDR3 DNA reads TGTGCCTCCTTCTCCGGACTAGCGGGGGGACTCCAAGAGACCCAGTACTTC. Translation gives CASFSGLAGGLQETQYF.

V gene TRBV7-2 combines with J gene TRBJ1-1, with D perhaps matching TRBD1 (5 bases). CDR1 is SGHTA, CDR2 FQGNSA, per germline. V was shortened by 2 bases and J by 8 bases, with 15 bases between the two germline ends. CDR3 size: 14 residues. Here the CDR3 DNA reads TGTGCCAGCAGCTTAAGGAGTGAGACAGCCGAAGCTTTCTTT. This translates into CASSLRSETAEAFF.

Only a few counts were recorded for this clone. The V gene is TRBV5-6, the J gene TRBJ1-1; possibly TRBD1 for D (5 bases). The CDR3 is 12 amino acids. CDR1 SGHDT and CDR2 YYEEEE come from the germline V gene. The V and J ends lost 5 bases and 7 bases respectively, with 12 bases between them. The CDR3 DNA is TGTGCCAGCAGTTCCGGACATAATGAAGCTTTCTTT. Translation gives CASSSGHNEAFF.

The chain is built from TRBV4-1 and TRBJ1-4; 9 nucleotides align to TRBD1. This CDR3 comprises 15 residues. CDR1 is MGHRA, CDR2 YSYEKL, per germline. J lost 2 bases, V lost 6 bases, and 4 bases had no gene match. The CDR3 sequence is CASRNRGLTNEKLFF. CDR3 nucleotide sequence: TGCGCCAGCAGGAACAGGGGGCTGACTAATGAAAAACTGTTTTTT.

The rearrangement uses TRBV4-3 and TRBJ1-2; no definite D call. Per the germline V gene, CDR1 is LGHNA and CDR2 is YSLEER. V lost 0 bases, J lost 4 bases, and 9 bases lay in between. The CDR3 spans 14 residues. This chain's CDR3 is CASSQDKYSYGYTF. The CDR3 coding sequence is TGCGCCAGCAGCCAAGACAAGTACAGCTATGGCTACACCTTC.

The gene calls are TRBV2 and TRBJ2-3; D is unresolved. Germline V lookup: CDR1 SNHLY, CDR2 FYNNEI. CDR3 size: 12 residues. Trimming stripped 4 bases from V and 8 bases from J, with 10 bases between. The CDR3 sequence is CASSVLWATQYF. For the CDR3, the DNA is TGTGCCAGCAGTGTATTATGGGCTACGCAGTATTTT. Full variable domain (missing parts from reference TRBV2 and TRBJ2-3): EPEVTQTPSHQVTQMGQEVILRCVPISNHLYFYWYRQILGQKVEFLVSFYNNEISEKSEIFDDQFSVERPDGSNFTLKIRSTKLEDSAMYFCASSVLWATQYFGPGTRLTVL.

V and J are TRBV9 and TRBJ2-7, with 8 bases matching TRBD1. V lost 3 bases and J lost 6; bases outside the gene matches: 8. This CDR3 spans 14 amino acids. The germline V gene encodes CDR1 SGDLS and CDR2 YYNGEE. CDR3 nucleotide sequence: TGTGCCAGCAGCGCCGGGACAGGATCCGGCGAGCAGTACTTC. Translating it yields CASSAGTGSGEQYF.

This chain joins TRBV4-3 and TRBJ2-1; D might be TRBD1 (6 bases). Germline CDR1 reads LGHNA; CDR2 reads YSLEER. The V end lost 4 bases, the J end lost 4 bases, and 8 bases lay between the germline ends. The CDR3 covers 13 residues. This CDR3 reads CASSPGQYNEQFF. In DNA form, the CDR3 reads TGCGCCAGCAGCCCGGGACAATACAATGAGCAGTTCTTC.

This chain links TRBV6-4 with TRBJ2-1; D not certain. The CDR3 spans 16 residues. From germline, CDR1 is MRHNA and CDR2 SNTAGT. Trimming removed 7 bases at V and 0 bases at J, with 16 bases between. The CDR3 coding sequence is TGTGCCAGCACCCCACCGGGTTTCTGCTCCTACAATGAGCAGTTCTTC. Protein sequence: CASTPPGFCSYNEQFF.

The V and J genes are TRBV9 and TRBJ2-7; 7 bases line up with TRBD1. The V and J ends lost 3 bases and 2 bases, in that order; junction bases with no gene match: 5. In germline, CDR1 is SGDLS, CDR2 YYNGEE. The CDR3 runs 14 residues. CDR3 nucleotides: TGTGCCAGCAGCGGACAGGGCGGCACCTACGAGCAGTACTTC. Amino acid sequence: CASSGQGGTYEQYF.

This clone was detected a few times. This chain connects TRBV20-1 to TRBJ2-7, with D tentatively TRBD1 (6 bases). There are 13 residues in the CDR3. The germline gives CDR1 DFQATT, CDR2 SNEGSKA (reference sequence). V was pared by 6 bases and J by 4 bases, with 16 bases between. The CDR3 region is CSASTGTHYEQYF. The CDR3 DNA reads TGCAGTGCGAGTACCGGGACACATTACGAGCAGTACTTC.

This chain connects TRBV6-1 to TRBJ2-5; possible D gene TRBD1, 5 bases. Germline CDR1 is MNHNS and CDR2 is SASEGT. This CDR3 has 15 amino acids. V was pared by 2 bases and J by 5 bases, with 15 bases between. CDR3 protein: CASSEIVRGRETQYF. The CDR3 nucleotides are TGTGCCAGCAGTGAAATTGTTAGGGGCCGGGAGACCCAGTACTTC.

The rearrangement joins TRBV5-5 to TRBJ1-1; TRBD1 is a possible D gene (6 bases). This CDR3 is 14 amino acids long. V was cut by 5 bases and J by 1 base, with 12 bases left in between. Looked up from germline, CDR1 is SGHKS and CDR2 is YYEKEE (reference sequence). CDR3 bases: TGTGCCAGCAGTTCTCCGGGACAGAACACTGAAGCTTTCTTT. This codes for CASSSPGQNTEAFF.

V gene TRBV5-1 combines with J gene TRBJ2-2; weak D call: TRBD2 (6 bases). The ends were cut back, 8 bases at V and 5 bases at J, with 22 bases in the middle. Germline V gene lookup returns CDR1 SGHRS and CDR2 YFSETQ. This CDR3 is 16 amino acids long. The CDR3 DNA is TGCGCCAGTGATCCCGGGACTGCGCTTCCAACCGGGGAGCTGTTTTTT. It encodes CASDPGTALPTGELFF.

This clone occurred once. The V call is TRBV5-5, the J call TRBJ1-4; TRBD1 aligns across 9 bases. Germline CDR1 is SGHKS and CDR2 is YYEKEE (reference sequence). The CDR3 loop spans 14 amino acids. The V and J ends lost 0 bases and 9 bases, in that order; junction bases with no gene match: 3. The CDR3, as DNA: TGTGCCAGCAGCTTGGTGGGGACAGGGCAAAAACTGTTTTTT. Amino acid sequence: CASSLVGTGQKLFF.

This clone was counted between two and nine times. V usage is TRBV28 and J usage is TRBJ1-1; 8 bases align to TRBD1. From germline, CDR1 is MDHEN and CDR2 SYDVKM. J gave up 4 bases and V 4 bases, and 5 bases lay outside the gene matches. This CDR3 has 14 amino acids. The chain's CDR3 is CASSSGQGSTEAFF. The CDR3 coding sequence is TGTGCCAGCAGTTCTGGACAGGGAAGCACTGAAGCTTTCTTT.

This clone was observed a single time. V is TRBV7-3 and J is TRBJ1-1, with a possible D match to TRBD1 (5 bases). Per germline, CDR1 SGHTA and CDR2 FQGTGA. Trimming shortened V by 4 bases and J by 3 bases, and 9 bases separated the two germline ends. This CDR3 is 13 amino acids long. CDR3 nucleotides: TGTGCCAGCAGCTCGCAGACAGACACTGAAGCTTTCTTT. Protein product: CASSSQTDTEAFF.

J is TRBJ2-7 and V is TRBV5-1, with TRBD1 identical over 7 bases. Germline-derived CDR1 and CDR2 are SGHRS and YFSETQ. The CDR3 is 17 residues long. V lost 0 bases to trimming and J lost 1 base; unmatched junction nucleotides: 10. This CDR3 reads CASSLGGGQTTSYEQYF. CDR3 bases: TGCGCCAGCAGCTTGGGAGGGGGACAGACAACTTCCTACGAGCAGTACTTC.

The rearrangement uses TRBV10-3 and TRBJ2-3; TRBD2 matches 10 bases. CDR3 size: 17 residues. V trimming: 2 bases; J trimming: 4 bases; junction bases outside the gene matches: 9. Germline-derived CDR1 and CDR2 are ENHRY and SYGVKD. CDR3 bases: TGTGCCATCAGTGAGACCAGCGGGAGGGCTGCGGCAGATACGCAGTATTTT. This encodes CAISETSGRAAADTQYF.

The chain carries TRBV11-2 and TRBJ1-6, with D unresolved. CDR1 is SGHAT and CDR2 is FQNNGV in the germline V gene. This CDR3 is 12 amino acids long. V shed 3 bases and J shed 10 bases, with 7 bases lying between them. For the CDR3, the DNA is TGTGCCAGCAGCTTCGTCGGGTCACCCCTCCACTTT. Translating it yields CASSFVGSPLHF.

V and J are TRBV15 and TRBJ1-1; 7 bases match TRBD1. CDR1 and CDR2 (germline): LNHNV, YYDKDF (reference sequence). V lost 4 bases, J lost 1 base, and 3 bases stayed unmatched. This CDR3 has 14 residues. In nucleotides, the CDR3 is TGTGCCACCAGCATTTGGACAGGGAACACTGAAGCTTTCTTT. Its translation: CATSIWTGNTEAFF.